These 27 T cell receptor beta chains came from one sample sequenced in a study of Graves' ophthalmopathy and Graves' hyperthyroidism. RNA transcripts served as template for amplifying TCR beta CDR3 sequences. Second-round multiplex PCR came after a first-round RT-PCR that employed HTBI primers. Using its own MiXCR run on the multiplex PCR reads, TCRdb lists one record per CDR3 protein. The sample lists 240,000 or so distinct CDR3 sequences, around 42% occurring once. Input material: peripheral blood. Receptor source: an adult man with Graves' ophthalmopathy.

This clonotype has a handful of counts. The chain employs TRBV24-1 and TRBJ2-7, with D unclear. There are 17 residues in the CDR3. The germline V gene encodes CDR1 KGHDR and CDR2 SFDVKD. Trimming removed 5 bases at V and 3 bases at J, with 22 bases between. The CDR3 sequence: CATSARPTDFGIYEQYF. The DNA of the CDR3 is TGTGCCACCAGTGCCCGACCCACAGACTTCGGAATCTACGAGCAGTACTTC.

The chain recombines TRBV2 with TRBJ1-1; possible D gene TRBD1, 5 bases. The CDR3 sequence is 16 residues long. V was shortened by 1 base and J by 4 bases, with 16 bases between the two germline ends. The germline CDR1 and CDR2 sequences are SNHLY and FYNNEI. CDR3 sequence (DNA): TGTGCCAGCAGTGAAGGTGGATGGGGCGACGGCACTGAAGCTTTCTTT. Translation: CASSEGGWGDGTEAFF.

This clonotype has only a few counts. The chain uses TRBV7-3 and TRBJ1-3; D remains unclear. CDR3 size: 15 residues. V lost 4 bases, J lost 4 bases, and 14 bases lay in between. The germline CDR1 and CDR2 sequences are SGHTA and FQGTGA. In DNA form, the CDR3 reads TGTGCCAGCAGCTGGTCTGGAGGCCCCGGAAACACCATATATTTT. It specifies CASSWSGGPGNTIYF.

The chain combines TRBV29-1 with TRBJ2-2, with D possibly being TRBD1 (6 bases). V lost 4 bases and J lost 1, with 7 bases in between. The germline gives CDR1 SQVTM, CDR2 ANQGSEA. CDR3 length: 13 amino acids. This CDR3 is CSVADRNTGELFF. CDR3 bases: TGCAGCGTTGCGGACAGGAACACCGGGGAGCTGTTTTTT.

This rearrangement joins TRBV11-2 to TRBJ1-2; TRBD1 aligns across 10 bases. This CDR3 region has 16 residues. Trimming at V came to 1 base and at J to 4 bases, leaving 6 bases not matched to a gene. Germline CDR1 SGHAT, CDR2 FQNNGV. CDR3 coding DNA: TGTGCCAGCAGCTTAGGGGACAGGGGAAGAGGCTATGGCTACACCTTC. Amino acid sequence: CASSLGDRGRGYGYTF.

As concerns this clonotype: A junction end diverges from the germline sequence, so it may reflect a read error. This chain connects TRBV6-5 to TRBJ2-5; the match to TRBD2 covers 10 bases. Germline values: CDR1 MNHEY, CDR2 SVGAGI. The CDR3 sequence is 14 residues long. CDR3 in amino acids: CASSRLAGQETQHF. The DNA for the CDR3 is TGTGCCAGCAGCCGACTAGCGGGTCAAGAGACCCAGCACTTC.

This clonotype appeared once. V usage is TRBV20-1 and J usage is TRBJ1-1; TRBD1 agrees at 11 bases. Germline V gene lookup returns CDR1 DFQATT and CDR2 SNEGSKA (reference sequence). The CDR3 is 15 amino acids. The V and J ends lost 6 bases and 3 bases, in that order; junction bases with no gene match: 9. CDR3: CSASDRGRQDTEAFF. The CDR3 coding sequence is TGCAGTGCATCGGACAGGGGGCGTCAGGACACTGAAGCTTTCTTT.

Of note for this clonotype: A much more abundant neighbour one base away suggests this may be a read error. The CDR3 spells CASSGRGSSYEQYF. The CDR3 coding sequence is TGTGCCAGCAGTGGACGGGGGTCCTCCTACGAGCAGTACTTC. V gene TRBV2 combines with J gene TRBJ2-7; a possible D gene is TRBD2 (6 bases). This CDR3 is 14 amino acids long. From germline, CDR1 is SNHLY and CDR2 FYNNEI. V lost 4 bases and J lost 0, with 10 bases in between.

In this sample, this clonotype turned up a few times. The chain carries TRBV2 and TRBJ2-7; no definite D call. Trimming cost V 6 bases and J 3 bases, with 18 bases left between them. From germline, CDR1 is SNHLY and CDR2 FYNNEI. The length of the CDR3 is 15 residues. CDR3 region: CASRGRVTSHYEQYF. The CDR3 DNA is TGTGCCAGCAGAGGCCGGGTCACCTCCCACTACGAGCAGTACTTC. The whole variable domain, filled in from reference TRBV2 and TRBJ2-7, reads EPEVTQTPSHQVTQMGQEVILRCVPISNHLYFYWYRQILGQKVEFLVSFYNNEISEKSEIFDDQFSVERPDGSNFTLKIRSTKLEDSAMYFCASRGRVTSHYEQYFGPGTRLTVT.

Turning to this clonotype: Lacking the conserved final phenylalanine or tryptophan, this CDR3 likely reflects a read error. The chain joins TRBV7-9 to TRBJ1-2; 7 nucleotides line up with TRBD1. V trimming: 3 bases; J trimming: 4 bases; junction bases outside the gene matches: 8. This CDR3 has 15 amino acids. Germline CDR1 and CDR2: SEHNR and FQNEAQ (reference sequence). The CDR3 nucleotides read TGTGCCAGCAGCTTCGATGACAGGGTCGGCTATGGCTACACCCTC. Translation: CASSFDDRVGYGYTL.

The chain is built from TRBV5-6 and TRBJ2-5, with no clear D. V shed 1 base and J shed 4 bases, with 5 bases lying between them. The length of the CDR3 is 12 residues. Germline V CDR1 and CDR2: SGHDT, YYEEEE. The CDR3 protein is CASSLYRETQYF. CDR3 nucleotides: TGTGCCAGCAGCTTGTATAGAGAGACCCAGTACTTC. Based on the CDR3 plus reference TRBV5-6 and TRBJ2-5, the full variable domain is DAGVTQSPTHLIKTRGQQVTLRCSPKSGHDTVSWYQQALGQGPQFIFQYYEEEERQRGNFPDRFSGHQFPNYSSELNVNALLLGDSALYLCASSLYRETQYFGPGTRLLVL.

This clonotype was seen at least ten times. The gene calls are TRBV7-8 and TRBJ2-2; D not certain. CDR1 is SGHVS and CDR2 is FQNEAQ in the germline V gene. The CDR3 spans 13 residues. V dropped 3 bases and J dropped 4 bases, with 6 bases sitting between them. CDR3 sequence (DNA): TGTGCCAGCAGCTTGGACCGCACCGGGGAGCTGTTTTTT. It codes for CASSLDRTGELFF.

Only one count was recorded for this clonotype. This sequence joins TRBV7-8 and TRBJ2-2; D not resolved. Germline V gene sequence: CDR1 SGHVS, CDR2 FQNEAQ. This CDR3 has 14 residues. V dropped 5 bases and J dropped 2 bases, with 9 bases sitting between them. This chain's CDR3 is CASSVVQNTGELFF. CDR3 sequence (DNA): TGTGCCAGCAGCGTTGTCCAAAACACCGGGGAGCTGTTTTTT.

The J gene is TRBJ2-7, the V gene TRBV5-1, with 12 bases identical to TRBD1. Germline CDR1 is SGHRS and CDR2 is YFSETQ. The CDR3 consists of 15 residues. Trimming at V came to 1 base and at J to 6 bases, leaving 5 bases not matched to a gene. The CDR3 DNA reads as TGCGCCAGCAGCTTGAATTTGGGACAGGGGGCCGAGCAGTACTTC. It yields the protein CASSLNLGQGAEQYF.

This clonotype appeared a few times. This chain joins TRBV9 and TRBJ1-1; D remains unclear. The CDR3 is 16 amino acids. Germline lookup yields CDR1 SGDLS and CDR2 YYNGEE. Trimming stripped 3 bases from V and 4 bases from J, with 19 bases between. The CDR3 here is CASSANNAYPGTEAFF. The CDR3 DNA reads TGTGCCAGCAGCGCAAACAACGCTTACCCGGGCACTGAAGCTTTCTTT.

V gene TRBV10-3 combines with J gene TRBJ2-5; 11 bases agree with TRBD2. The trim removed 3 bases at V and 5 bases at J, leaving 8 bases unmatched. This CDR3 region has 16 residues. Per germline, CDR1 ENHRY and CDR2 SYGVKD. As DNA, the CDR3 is TGTGCCATCAGTGACCAACTAGCGGGAGTCTTGGAGACCCAGTACTTC. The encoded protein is CAISDQLAGVLETQYF.

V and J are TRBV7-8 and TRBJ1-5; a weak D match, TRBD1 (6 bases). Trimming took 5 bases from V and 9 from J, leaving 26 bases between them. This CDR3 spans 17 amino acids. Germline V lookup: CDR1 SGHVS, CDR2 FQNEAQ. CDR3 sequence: CASSPLDSGGGVSPQHF. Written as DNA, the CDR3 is TGTGCCAGCAGCCCCTTGGACAGCGGGGGTGGGGTATCGCCCCAGCATTTT.

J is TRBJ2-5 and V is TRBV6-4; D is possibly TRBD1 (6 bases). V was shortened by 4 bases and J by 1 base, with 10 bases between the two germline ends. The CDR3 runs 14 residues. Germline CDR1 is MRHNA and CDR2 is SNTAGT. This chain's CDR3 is CASSVEDSQETQYF. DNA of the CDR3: TGTGCCAGCAGTGTCGAGGACAGCCAAGAGACCCAGTACTTC.

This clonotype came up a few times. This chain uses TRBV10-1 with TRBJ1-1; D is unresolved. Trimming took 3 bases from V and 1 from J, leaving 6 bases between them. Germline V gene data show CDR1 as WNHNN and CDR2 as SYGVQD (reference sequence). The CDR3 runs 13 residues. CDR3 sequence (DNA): TGCGCCAGCAGTGAAGATTGGAACACTGAAGCTTTCTTT. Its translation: CASSEDWNTEAFF.

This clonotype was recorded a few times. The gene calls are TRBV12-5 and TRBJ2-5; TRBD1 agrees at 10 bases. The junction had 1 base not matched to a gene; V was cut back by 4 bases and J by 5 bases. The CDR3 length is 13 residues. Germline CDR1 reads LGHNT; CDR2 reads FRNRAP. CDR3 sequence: CASGSGQGETQYF. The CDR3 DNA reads TGTGCTAGTGGTTCGGGACAGGGGGAGACCCAGTACTTC.

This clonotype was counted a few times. The CDR3 region is CASSLAGTGAIWNTEAFF. As DNA, the CDR3 is TGTGCCAGCAGTTTAGCCGGGACAGGGGCGATTTGGAACACTGAAGCTTTCTTT. The chain employs TRBV6-5 and TRBJ1-1, with TRBD1 identical over 10 bases. V shed 4 bases, J shed 1 base, and the junction held 12 bases outside the gene matches. Germline-derived CDR1 and CDR2 are MNHEY and SVGAGI. The CDR3 is made up of 18 amino acids.

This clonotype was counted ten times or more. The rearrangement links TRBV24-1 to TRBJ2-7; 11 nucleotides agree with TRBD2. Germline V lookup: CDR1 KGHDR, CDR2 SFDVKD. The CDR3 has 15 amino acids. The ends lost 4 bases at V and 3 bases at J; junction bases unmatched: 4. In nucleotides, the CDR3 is TGTGCCACCAGTGACACCGGGACTAGCGGCTACGAGCAGTACTTC. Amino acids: CATSDTGTSGYEQYF.

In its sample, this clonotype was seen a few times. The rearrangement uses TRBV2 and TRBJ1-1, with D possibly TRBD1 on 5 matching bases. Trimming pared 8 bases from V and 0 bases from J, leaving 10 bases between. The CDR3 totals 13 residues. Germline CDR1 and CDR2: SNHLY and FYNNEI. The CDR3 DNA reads TGTGCCAGCCAGACAGTCATGAACACTGAAGCTTTCTTT. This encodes CASQTVMNTEAFF.

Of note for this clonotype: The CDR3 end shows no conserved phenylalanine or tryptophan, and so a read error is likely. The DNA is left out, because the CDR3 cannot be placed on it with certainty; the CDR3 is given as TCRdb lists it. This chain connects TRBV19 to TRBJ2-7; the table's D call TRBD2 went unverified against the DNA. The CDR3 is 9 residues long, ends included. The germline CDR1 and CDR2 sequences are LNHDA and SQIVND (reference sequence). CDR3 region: CASSTGVAG.

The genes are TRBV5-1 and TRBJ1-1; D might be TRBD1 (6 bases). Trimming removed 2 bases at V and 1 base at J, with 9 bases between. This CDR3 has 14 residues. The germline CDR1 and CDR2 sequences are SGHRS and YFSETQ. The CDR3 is CASSLGTTNTEAFF. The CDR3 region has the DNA TGCGCCAGCAGCTTAGGGACAACGAACACTGAAGCTTTCTTT.

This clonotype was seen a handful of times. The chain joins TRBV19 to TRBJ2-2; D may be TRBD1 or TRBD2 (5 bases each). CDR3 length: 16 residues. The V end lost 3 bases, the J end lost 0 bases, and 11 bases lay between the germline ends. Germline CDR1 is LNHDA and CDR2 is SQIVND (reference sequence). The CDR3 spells CASSMGTNTNTGELFF. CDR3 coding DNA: TGTGCCAGTAGTATGGGGACCAATACGAACACCGGGGAGCTGTTTTTT.

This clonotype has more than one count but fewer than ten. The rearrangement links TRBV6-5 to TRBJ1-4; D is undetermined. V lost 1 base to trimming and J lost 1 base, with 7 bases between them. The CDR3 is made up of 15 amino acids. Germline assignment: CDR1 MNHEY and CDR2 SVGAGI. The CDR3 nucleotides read TGTGCCAGCAGTTACTTGCGGGAAACTAATGAAAAACTGTTTTTT. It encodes CASSYLRETNEKLFF.